What follows is one TCR beta chain and its context. This entry is derived from a study of blood T cell repertoires in COVID-19. Repertoires were generated with immunoSEQ multiplex PCR, while TCRdb's copy carries only in-frame clones and drops some. The profile shows around 380,000 clones, 80% to 90% of them singletons. Individuals drawn from approximately 26 US areas were roughly 18 to 95 years old. Sequenced input: PBMCs or T cells enriched from blood (not recorded which). The sequence was collected from a man aged 25-40 years who had recovered from COVID-19.

The CDR3 nucleotides are TGTGCCAGCCATACACAGGGGGCGTGGGGCTACACCTTC. This translates into CASHTQGAWGYTF. The J gene is TRBJ1-2, the V gene TRBV4-2, with 9 positions matching TRBD1. After removal of 8 bases from V and 8 bases from J, the junction contained 9 bases not matched to a gene. CDR1 and CDR2 (germline): LGHNA, YNFKEQ. The CDR3 consists of 13 residues.